One TCR beta chain is described in this entry. Its recognized antigen is unknown. Nothing much larger sits one base from this clone, and base qualities are not available. This entry comes from a study of T-cell reconstitution after alpha-beta-depleted transplantation in children (dated by TCRdb to the mid-2010s). At the level of the whole study: Using TCR repertoire profiling, the study followed T-cell immune reconstitution in a quantitative way in children after TCRalphabeta/CD19-depleted allogeneic hematopoietic cell transplantation. Overall study outcomes, separate from this receptor: The high TCRbeta diversity at day 60 in some patients was ascribed to recipient T cells and intrathymic progenitors that had survived conditioning. Over the following months the frequencies of hyperexpanded clones went down, and after one year T-cell counts and TCRbeta diversity were mostly credited to newly produced T cells. The apparently early recovery of alphabetaT-cell counts about two months after transplant reportedly depended on only several hundred rapidly expanded clones that came from non-depleted graft cells.

From a lookup of the germline V gene, CDR1 and CDR2 are SGHRS and YFSETQ. Inclusive of the bounding cysteine and phenylalanine, the CDR3 is 15 residues long. Here the CDR3 DNA is all that survives: 45 bases in frame from base 1. Germline trimming amounts to 0 bases on V and 8 bases on J, with 4 as the count of junction bases outside the gene matches. The method behind the library was PCR. Sequencing was carried out with an Illumina HiSeq 2500. Molecular barcoding was employed in the preparation of TCR libraries, with unique molecular identifiers being used to normalize TCRbeta repertoire quantification. In TCRdb, the public reads were trimmed at Q25 with fastp and aligned with MiXCR, with productive beta chains retained. Every CDR3 protein is listed once, alongside the most common genes and DNA of its rows. Across this sample there are approximately 400,000 distinct CDR3 sequences, with roughly 16% seen only once. The ten largest make up roughly 27% of the sample.

Explained via the paper, the treatment or condition label denotes: allogeneic hematopoietic cell transplantation with graft depleted of TCRalphabeta T cells and CD19 B cells. The transplant recipients were children given TCRalphabeta/CD19-depleted allogeneic hematopoietic cell grafts. Sequences were derived from PBMCs, mostly from graft donor cells, sampled 360 days after TCRalphabeta/CD19-depleted stem cell transplant. The rearrangement joined TRBV5-1 to TRBJ1-6; 8 bases in the middle match TRBD1. This receptor was obtained from a boy less than two years old who had a stem cell transplant for Wiskott-Aldrich syndrome, so the T cells may come from the graft donor. The sequenced DNA: TGCGCCAGCAGCTTGGAGACAGGGGCCGATTCACCCCTCCACTTT. The translation is CASSLETGADSPLHF.